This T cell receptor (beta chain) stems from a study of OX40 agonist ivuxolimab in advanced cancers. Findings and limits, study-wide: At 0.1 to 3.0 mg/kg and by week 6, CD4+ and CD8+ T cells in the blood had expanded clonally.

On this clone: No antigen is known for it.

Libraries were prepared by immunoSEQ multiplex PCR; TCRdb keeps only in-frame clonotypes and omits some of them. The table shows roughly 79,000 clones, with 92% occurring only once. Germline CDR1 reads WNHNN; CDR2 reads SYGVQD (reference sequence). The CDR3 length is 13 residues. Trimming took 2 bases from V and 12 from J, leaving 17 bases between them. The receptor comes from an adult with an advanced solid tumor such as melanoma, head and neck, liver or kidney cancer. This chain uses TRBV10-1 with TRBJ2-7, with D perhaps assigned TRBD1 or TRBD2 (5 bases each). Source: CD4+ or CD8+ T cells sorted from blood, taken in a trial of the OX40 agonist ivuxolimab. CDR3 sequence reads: CASSEPRDRRTYF. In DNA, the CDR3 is TGCGCCAGCAGTGAGCCCCGGGACCGACGAACGTACTTC.